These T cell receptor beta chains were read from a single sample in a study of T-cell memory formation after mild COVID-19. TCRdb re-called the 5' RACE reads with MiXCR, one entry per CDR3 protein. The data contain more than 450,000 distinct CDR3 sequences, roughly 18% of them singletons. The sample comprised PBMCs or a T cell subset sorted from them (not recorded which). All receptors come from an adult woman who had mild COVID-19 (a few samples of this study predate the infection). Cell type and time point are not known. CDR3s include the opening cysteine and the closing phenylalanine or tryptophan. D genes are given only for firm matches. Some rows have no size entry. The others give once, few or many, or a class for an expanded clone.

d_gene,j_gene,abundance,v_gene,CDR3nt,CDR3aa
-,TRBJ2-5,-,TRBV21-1,TGTGCCAGCAGAACCGGGTCGGGGGACCAAGAGACCCAGTACTTC,CASRTGSGDQETQYF
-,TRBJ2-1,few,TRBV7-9,TGTGCCAGCAGCCCTACTAGCCTGGGCTCCTACAATGAGCAGTTCTTC,CASSPTSLGSYNEQFF
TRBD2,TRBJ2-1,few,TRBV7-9,TGTGCCAGCAGCTTAGGGACTAGTGACTACAATGAGCAGTTCTTC,CASSLGTSDYNEQFF
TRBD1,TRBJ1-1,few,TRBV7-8,TGTGCCAGCAGCTCAGTTGGGCGGATGACAGGGGCGAACACTGAAGCTTTCTTT,CASSSVGRMTGANTEAFF
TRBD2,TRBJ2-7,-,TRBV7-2,TGTGCCAGCAGCTTAGCGCGGGAGACGGTAGAGCAGTACTTC,CASSLARETVEQYF
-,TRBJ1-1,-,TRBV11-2,TGTGCCAGCAGCTTAGCTTACGGACGGATGAACACTGAAGCTTTCTTT,CASSLAYGRMNTEAFF
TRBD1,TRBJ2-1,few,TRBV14,TGTGCCAGCAGCCCCCGGGACAGCTATCACGGGCAGTTCTTC,CASSPRDSYHGQFF
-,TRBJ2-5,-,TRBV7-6,TGTGCCAGCAGCTTAGAGAGGTCGCCGGAGACCCAGTACTTC,CASSLERSPETQYF
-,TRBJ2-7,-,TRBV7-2,TGTGCCAGCAGCTTAACTTTCGGAGGCGGAAGCTACGAGCAGTACTTC,CASSLTFGGGSYEQYF
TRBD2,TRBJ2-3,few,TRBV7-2,TGTGCCAGCCCTCCTAGGCGGGGGGCCACAGATACGCAGTATTTT,CASPPRRGATDTQYF
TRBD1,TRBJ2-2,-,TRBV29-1,TGCAGCGCGATCCGGGACAGGAACACCGGGGAGCTGTTTTTT,CSAIRDRNTGELFF
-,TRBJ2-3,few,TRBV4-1,TGCGCCAGCAGCCAGGGCGGGACTGCCACAGATACGCAGTATTTT,CASSQGGTATDTQYF
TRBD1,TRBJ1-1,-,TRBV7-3,TGTGCCAGCAGCCCCCAAAAAACAGGGGGCACTGAAGCTTTCTTT,CASSPQKTGGTEAFF
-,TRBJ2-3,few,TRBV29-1,TGCAGCGCTGTGACAGGGACTCCTACTAGCACAGATACGCAGTATTTT,CSAVTGTPTSTDTQYF
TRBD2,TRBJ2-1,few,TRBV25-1,TGTGCCAGCAGCCCCTTCCCGGGACTAGCGCTCAATGAGCAGTTCTTC,CASSPFPGLALNEQFF
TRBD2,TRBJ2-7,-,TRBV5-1,TGCGCCAGCAGTCAACCGGGACTAGGGTCCTACGAGCAGTACTTC,CASSQPGLGSYEQYF
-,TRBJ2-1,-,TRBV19,TGTGCCAGTAGTATACCGGGGAGCTCCTACAATGAGCAGTTCTTC,CASSIPGSSYNEQFF
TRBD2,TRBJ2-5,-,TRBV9,TGTGCCAGCAGCGTATCCGAGCGGGGGGGCCAAGAGACCCAGTACTTC,CASSVSERGGQETQYF
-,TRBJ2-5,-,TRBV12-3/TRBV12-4,TGTGCCAGCAGCCCGGGACCCCCGCCCCAGTACTTC,CASSPGPPPQYF
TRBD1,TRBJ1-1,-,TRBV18,TGTGCCAGCTCACCAACAGGGGCGAGTACTGAAGCTTTCTTT,CASSPTGASTEAFF
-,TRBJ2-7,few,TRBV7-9,TGTGCCAGCAGCAAGGTCCTCTACGAGCAGTACTTC,CASSKVLYEQYF
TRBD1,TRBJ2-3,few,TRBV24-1,TGTGCCACCAGCGTCCGGGACAGATCATCACCGGCGGCAGATACGCAGTATTTT,CATSVRDRSSPAADTQYF
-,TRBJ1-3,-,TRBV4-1,TGCGCCAGCAGCCTGGACTGGGACTCTGGAAACACCATATATTTT,CASSLDWDSGNTIYF
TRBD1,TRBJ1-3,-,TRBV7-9,TGTGCCAGCAGACAATTACAGGGGTTTGGAAACACCATATATTTT,CASRQLQGFGNTIYF
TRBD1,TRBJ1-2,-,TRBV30,TGTGCCTGGACCCAGGGGGCTCGTGGCTACACCTTC,CAWTQGARGYTF
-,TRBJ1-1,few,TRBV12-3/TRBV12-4,TGTGCCAGCACCCCAGGGATTAAGACTGAAGCTTTCTTT,CASTPGIKTEAFF
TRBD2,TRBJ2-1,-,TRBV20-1,TGCAGTGTTATATCTAGCGGGAGGGGGACTGAGCAGTTCTTC,CSVISSGRGTEQFF
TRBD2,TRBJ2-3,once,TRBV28,TGTGCCAGCAGTCGAGAAACTAGCGGGGGGGCTGAAGATACGCAGTATTTT,CASSRETSGGAEDTQYF
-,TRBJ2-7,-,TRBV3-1,TGTGCCAGCAGCCAAGTTTCCGAGCAGTACTTC,CASSQVSEQYF
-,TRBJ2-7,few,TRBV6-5,TGTGCCAGCAGTTACTCGATGGCTGGAGGGGCAGGGGAGCAGTACTTC,CASSYSMAGGAGEQYF
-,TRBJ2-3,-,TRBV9,TGTGCCAGCAGCGTAGGTTGGCAGGGGCCCACAGATACGCAGTATTTT,CASSVGWQGPTDTQYF
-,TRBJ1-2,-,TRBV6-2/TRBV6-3,TGTGCCAGCAGTTACTCGCGGGACTATGGCTACACCTTC,CASSYSRDYGYTF
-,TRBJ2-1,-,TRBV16,TGTGCCAGCGGACTAATTACCGGGGGATACAATGAGCAGTTCTTC,CASGLITGGYNEQFF
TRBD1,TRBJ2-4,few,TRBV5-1,TGCGCCAGCAGCCCCGAGGGACAGGGGAACAAAAACATTCAGTACTTC,CASSPEGQGNKNIQYF
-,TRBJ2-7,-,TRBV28,TGTGCCAGCAGTTTAATAGGGTACTACGAGCAGTACTTC,CASSLIGYYEQYF
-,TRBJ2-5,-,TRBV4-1,TGCGCCAGCAGCCTAGTGATGCGCCAAGAGACCCAGTACTTC,CASSLVMRQETQYF
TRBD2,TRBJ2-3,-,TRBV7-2,TGTGCCAGCAGCGCGGCACCTAGCGGGAGGAATACAGATACGCAGTATTTT,CASSAAPSGRNTDTQYF
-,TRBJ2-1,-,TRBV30,TGTGCCTGGAGTGCCATCTCCTCCCGTTTCTTC,CAWSAISSRFF
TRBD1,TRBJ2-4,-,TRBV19,TGTGCCAGAGAGGGGGCAGGGGCGGACGCCCCCTTTAAAAACATTCAGTACTTC,CAREGAGADAPFKNIQYF
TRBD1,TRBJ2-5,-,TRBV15,TGTGCCACCAGCAAAGACAGGGGGCAAGAGACCCAGTACTTC,CATSKDRGQETQYF
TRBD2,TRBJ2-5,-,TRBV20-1,TGCAGTGCAGGACTAGCGGGAGGAGGTAGAGAGACCCAGTACTTC,CSAGLAGGGRETQYF
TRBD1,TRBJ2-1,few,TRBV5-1,TGCGCCAGCAGCCCCGGGGACAGCTACTCCTACAATGAGCAGTTCTTC,CASSPGDSYSYNEQFF
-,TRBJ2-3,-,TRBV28,TGTGCCAGCAGTCCGGCCGGGACTTCTAGCACAGATACGCAGTATTTT,CASSPAGTSSTDTQYF
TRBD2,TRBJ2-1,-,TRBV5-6,TGTGCCAGCAGCAAACGAGCGGGAGGGCCCCTCGATGAGCAGTTCTTC,CASSKRAGGPLDEQFF
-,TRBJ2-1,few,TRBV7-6,TGTGCCAGCAGCCAATTTCTCGATGGGGATGAGCAGTTCTTC,CASSQFLDGDEQFF